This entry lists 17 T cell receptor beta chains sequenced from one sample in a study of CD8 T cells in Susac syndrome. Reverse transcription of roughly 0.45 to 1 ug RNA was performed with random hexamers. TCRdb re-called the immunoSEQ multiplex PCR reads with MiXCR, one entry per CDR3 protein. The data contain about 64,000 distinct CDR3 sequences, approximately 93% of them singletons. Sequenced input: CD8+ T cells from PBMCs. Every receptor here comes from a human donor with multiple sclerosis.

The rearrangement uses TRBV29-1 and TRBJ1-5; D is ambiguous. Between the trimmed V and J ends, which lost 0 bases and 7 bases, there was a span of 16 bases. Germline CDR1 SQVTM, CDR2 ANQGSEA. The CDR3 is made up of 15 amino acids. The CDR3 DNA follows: TGCAGCGTTGAAGATCGGTGGGCCTCGAAGCAGCCCCAGCATTTT. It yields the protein CSVEDRWASKQPQHF. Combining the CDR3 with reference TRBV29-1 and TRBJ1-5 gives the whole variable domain SAVISQKPSRDICQRGTSLTIQCQVDSQVTMMFWYRQQPGQSLTLIATANQGSEATYESGFVIDKFPISRPNLTFSTLTVSNMSPEDSSIYLCSVEDRWASKQPQHFGDGTRLSIL.

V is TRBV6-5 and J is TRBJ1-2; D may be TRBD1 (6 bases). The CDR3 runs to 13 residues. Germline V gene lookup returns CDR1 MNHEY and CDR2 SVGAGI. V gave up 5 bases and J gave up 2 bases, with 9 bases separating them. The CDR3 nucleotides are TGTGCCAGCAGTAACGACAGGAACTATGGCTACACCTTC. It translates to CASSNDRNYGYTF.

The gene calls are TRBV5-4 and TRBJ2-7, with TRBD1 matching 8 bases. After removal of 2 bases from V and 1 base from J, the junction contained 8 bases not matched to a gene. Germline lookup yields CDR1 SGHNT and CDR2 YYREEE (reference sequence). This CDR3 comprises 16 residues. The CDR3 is CASSLAGQGGSYEQYF. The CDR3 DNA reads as TGTGCCAGCAGCTTAGCCGGACAGGGAGGATCCTACGAGCAGTACTTC.

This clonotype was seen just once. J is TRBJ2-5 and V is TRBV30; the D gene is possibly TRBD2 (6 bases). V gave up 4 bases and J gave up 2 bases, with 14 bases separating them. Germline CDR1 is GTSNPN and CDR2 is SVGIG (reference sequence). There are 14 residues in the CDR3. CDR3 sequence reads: CAWTWGGGQETQYF. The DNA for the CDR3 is TGTGCCTGGACTTGGGGAGGCGGTCAAGAGACCCAGTACTTC. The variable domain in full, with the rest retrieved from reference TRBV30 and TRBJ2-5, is SQTIHQWPATLVQPVGSPLSLECTVEGTSNPNLYWYRQAAGRGLQLLFYSVGIGQISSEVPQNLSASRPQDRQFILSSKKLLLSDSGFYLCAWTWGGGQETQYFGPGTRLLVL.

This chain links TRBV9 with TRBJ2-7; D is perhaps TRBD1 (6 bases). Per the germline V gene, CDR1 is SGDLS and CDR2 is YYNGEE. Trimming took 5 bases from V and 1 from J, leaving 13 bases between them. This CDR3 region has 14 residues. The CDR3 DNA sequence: TGTGCCAGCAGTCCTACAGGGTCTTCCTACGAGCAGTACTTC. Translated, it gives CASSPTGSSYEQYF.

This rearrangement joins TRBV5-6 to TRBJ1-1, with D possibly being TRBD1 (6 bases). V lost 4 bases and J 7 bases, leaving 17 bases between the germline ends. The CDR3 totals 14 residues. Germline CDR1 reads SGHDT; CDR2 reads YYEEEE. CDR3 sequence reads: CASSLQDRSNEAFF. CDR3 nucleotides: TGTGCCAGCAGCCTCCAAGACAGGTCTAATGAAGCTTTCTTT.

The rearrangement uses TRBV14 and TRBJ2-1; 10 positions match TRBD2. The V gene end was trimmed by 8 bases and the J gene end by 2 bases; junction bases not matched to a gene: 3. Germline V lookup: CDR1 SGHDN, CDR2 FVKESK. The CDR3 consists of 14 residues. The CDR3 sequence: CASGTSEAYNEQFF. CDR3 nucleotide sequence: TGTGCCAGCGGGACTAGCGAAGCCTACAATGAGCAGTTCTTC.

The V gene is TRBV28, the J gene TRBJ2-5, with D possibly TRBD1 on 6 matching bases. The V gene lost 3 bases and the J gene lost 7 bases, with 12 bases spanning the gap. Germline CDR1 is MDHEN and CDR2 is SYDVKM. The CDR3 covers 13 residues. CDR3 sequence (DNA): TGTGCCAGCAGTTTCTGGGGGCAGGTGACCCAGTACTTC. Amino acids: CASSFWGQVTQYF.

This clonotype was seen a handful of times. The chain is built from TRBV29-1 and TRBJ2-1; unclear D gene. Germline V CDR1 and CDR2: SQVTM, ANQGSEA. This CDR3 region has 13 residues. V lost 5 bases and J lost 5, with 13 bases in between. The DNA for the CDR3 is TGCAGCGTTAAAACCTCTACGGACAATGAGCAGTTCTTC. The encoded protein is CSVKTSTDNEQFF.

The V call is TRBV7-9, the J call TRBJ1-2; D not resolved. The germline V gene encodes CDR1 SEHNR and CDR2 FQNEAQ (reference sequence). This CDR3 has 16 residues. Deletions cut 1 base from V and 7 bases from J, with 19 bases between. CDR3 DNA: TGTGCCAGCAGCTTAGTTGAAGCGACCCCTGACCGTGGCTACACCTTC. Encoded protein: CASSLVEATPDRGYTF.

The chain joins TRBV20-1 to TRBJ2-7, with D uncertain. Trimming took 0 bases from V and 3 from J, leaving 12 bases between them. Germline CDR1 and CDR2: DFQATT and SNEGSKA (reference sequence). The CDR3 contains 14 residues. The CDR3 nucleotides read TGCAGTGCTAGAGAAAAGACCCACCTCTACGAGCAGTACTTC. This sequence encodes CSAREKTHLYEQYF.

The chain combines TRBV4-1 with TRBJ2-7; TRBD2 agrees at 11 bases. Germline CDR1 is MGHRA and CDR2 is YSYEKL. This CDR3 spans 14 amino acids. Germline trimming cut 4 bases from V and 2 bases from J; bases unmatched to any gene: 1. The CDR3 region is CASSPTSGAYEQYF. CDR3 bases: TGCGCCAGCAGCCCGACTAGCGGGGCCTACGAGCAGTACTTC.

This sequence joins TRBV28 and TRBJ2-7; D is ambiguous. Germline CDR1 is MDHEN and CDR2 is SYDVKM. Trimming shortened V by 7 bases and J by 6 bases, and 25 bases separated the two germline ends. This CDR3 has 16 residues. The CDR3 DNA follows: TGTGCCAGCACCATGCCCGGACGAGATACCTTTAGCGAGCAGTACTTC. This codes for CASTMPGRDTFSEQYF.

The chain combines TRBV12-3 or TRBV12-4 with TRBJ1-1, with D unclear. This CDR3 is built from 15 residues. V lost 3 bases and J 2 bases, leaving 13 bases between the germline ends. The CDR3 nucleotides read TGTGCCAGCAGTTTGGGTCTTGGTGCTAACACTGAAGCTTTCTTT. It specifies CASSLGLGANTEAFF.

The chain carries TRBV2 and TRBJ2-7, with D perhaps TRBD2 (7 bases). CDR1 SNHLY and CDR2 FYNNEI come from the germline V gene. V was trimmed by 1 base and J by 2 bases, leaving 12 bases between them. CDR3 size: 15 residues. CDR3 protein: CASSEEGGGTYEQYF. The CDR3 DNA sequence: TGTGCCAGCAGTGAAGAGGGCGGGGGCACCTACGAGCAGTACTTC. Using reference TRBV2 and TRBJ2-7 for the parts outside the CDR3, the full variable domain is EPEVTQTPSHQVTQMGQEVILRCVPISNHLYFYWYRQILGQKVEFLVSFYNNEISEKSEIFDDQFSVERPDGSNFTLKIRSTKLEDSAMYFCASSEEGGGTYEQYFGPGTRLTVT.

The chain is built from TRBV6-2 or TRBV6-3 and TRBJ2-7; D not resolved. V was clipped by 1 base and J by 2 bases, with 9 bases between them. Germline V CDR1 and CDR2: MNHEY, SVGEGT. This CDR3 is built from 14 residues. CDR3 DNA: TGTGCCAGCAGTTACTTCATAGGGACCTACGAGCAGTACTTC. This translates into CASSYFIGTYEQYF.

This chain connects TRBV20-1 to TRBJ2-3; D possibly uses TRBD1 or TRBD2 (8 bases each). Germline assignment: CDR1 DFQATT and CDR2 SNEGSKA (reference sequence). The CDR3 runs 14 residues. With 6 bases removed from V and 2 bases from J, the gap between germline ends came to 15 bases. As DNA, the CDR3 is TGCAGTGCCCGGGGGGGACAGGCCACAGATACGCAGTATTTT. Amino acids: CSARGGQATDTQYF.